A selection of T cell receptor beta chains follows, all from one sample in a study of shared clonotypes between healthy human individuals. Profiled with immunoSEQ multiplex PCR; TCRdb holds only in-frame clones, not every one. This table holds 550,000 to 800,000 clones, less than 85% found once. The sequencing sample was made of memory CD4+ T cells sorted from blood. The receptors were gathered from a woman in her twenties or thirties in good health. CDR3s include the opening cysteine and the closing phenylalanine or tryptophan. Each record gives: J gene, clone size, D gene, V gene, CDR3 DNA, CDR3 protein. The D gene is left open where the match is weak. Expanded clones get a size class; other rows say once, few or many, or leave the size out.

>TRBJ2-1|few|TRBD1|TRBV28
TGTGCCAGCAGAACCCCCGGGACAGGAGGCAAATACAATGAGCAGTTCTTC
CASRTPGTGGKYNEQFF
>TRBJ1-1|NA|TRBD1|TRBV11-2
TGTGCCAGCACCCGAACCGGGACAGCCACCCAAGCTTTCTTT
CASTRTGTATQAFF
>TRBJ2-3|NA|NA|TRBV6-1
TGTGCCAGCAGAAAAACTTCGCTTCTCACAGATACGCAGTATTTT
CASRKTSLLTDTQYF
>TRBJ1-3|once|NA|TRBV21-1
TGTGCCAGCAGCTTCCATGCCCGTGGCAGGGGAGGTTCTGGAAACACCATATATTTT
CASSFHARGRGGSGNTIYF
>TRBJ1-1|NA|NA|TRBV6-5
TGTGCCAGCAGTTACCCTACAGGGAGAGGCACTGAAGCTTTCTTT
CASSYPTGRGTEAFF
>TRBJ1-5|NA|NA|TRBV19
TGTGCCAGTAGTAGGGGCCTGACGGGGAACACCAATCAGCCCCAGCATTTT
CASSRGLTGNTNQPQHF
>TRBJ1-5|NA|NA|TRBV5-8
TGTGCCAGCAGCTCCTCGGGCAATCAGCCCCAGCATTTT
CASSSSGNQPQHF
>TRBJ1-1|NA|NA|TRBV7-9
TGTGCCAGCAGCCCGGGCTTTCACACTGAAGCTTTCTTT
CASSPGFHTEAFF
>TRBJ2-1|NA|NA|TRBV28
TGTGCCAGCAGTTTACGCGGACCTGGTAATCGTGATGAGCAGTTCTTC
CASSLRGPGNRDEQFF
>TRBJ2-1|few|TRBD2|TRBV19
TGTGCCAGTAGTAAGGGACTAGCGGGAGCTATCAATGAGCAGTTCTTC
CASSKGLAGAINEQFF
>TRBJ1-3|NA|TRBD1|TRBV7-9
TGTGCCAGCAGCTTAGGGTTAACAGGGGTCATTGGAAACACCATATATTTT
CASSLGLTGVIGNTIYF
>TRBJ1-2|NA|NA|TRBV5-1
TGCGCCAGCAGCTTGGATGAGGGTGGCTACACCTTC
CASSLDEGGYTF
>TRBJ2-3|NA|TRBD2|TRBV2
TGTGCCAGCATGCGGACTAGCGGGCCAGATACGCAGTATTTT
CASMRTSGPDTQYF
>TRBJ2-3|NA|NA|TRBV18
TGTGCCAGCTCACCGACGGCAGGGGACTTCACAGATACGCAGTATTTT
CASSPTAGDFTDTQYF
>TRBJ2-3|NA|NA|TRBV7-9
TGTGCCAGCAGCCACGGGGGGCGTGCCACGATCACAGATACGCAGTATTTT
CASSHGGRATITDTQYF
>TRBJ2-5|NA|NA|TRBV7-9
TGTGCCAGCAGCTCCCGACGGAATCAAGAGACCCAGTACTTC
CASSSRRNQETQYF
>TRBJ1-3|NA|NA|TRBV18
TGTGCCAGCTCACAGGGGACTGGAAACACCATATATTTT
CASSQGTGNTIYF
>TRBJ1-4|few|TRBD1|TRBV19
TGTGCCAGTAGTCTCAACAGGGGTATGAGTGAAAAACTGTTTTTT
CASSLNRGMSEKLFF
>TRBJ2-7|NA|TRBD2|TRBV6-5
TGTGCCAGCAGTCCGGGACTAGCGTTCTACGAGCAGTACTTC
CASSPGLAFYEQYF
>TRBJ2-2|NA|NA|TRBV6-1
TGTGCCAGCAGTTCCTTTAGTAACACCGGGGAGCTGTTTTTT
CASSSFSNTGELFF
>TRBJ2-2|NA|TRBD2|TRBV7-2
TGTGCCAGCAGCTTAACTAGCGCACAGAACACCGGGGAGCTGTTTTTT
CASSLTSAQNTGELFF
>TRBJ2-3|many|NA|TRBV10-3
TGTGCCATCACCAAGGCCGGAACAGATACGCAGTATTTT
CAITKAGTDTQYF
>TRBJ2-1|NA|NA|TRBV27
TGTGCCAGCAGGTATAAACTAGGTAGTGAGCAGTTCTTC
CASRYKLGSEQFF
>TRBJ2-3|NA|NA|TRBV11-2
TGTGCCAGCAGCTTAATGGGGGGCGGGAGCACAGATACGCAGTATTTT
CASSLMGGGSTDTQYF
>TRBJ2-1|NA|NA|TRBV11-2
TGTGCCAGCAGCTTAGCGGAAAGCTCCTACAATGAGCAGTTCTTC
CASSLAESSYNEQFF
>TRBJ2-7|many|TRBD2|TRBV5-1
TGCGCCAGCAGCACAGGGACTAGCGGGATCGAGCAGTACTTC
CASSTGTSGIEQYF
>TRBJ2-7|NA|TRBD1|TRBV30
TGTGCCTGGAGGCTAACAGGGGTGGACGAGCAGTACTTC
CAWRLTGVDEQYF
>TRBJ1-1|NA|NA|TRBV7-1
TGTGCCAGCAGCGCCTCGACAGAGAACACTGAAGCTTTCTTT
CASSASTENTEAFF
>TRBJ1-4|NA|NA|TRBV19
TGTGCTTCTTTGGACAGAGGGAGTGAAAAACTGTTTTTT
CASLDRGSEKLFF
>TRBJ1-5|NA|NA|TRBV6-1
TGTGCCAGCAGTGAAGAATTGGGGGGAGGGTATCAGCCCCAGCATTTT
CASSEELGGGYQPQHF
>TRBJ2-3|few|NA|TRBV11-2
TGTGCCAGCAGCCACCGGGACACCCTGGATACGCAGTATTTT
CASSHRDTLDTQYF
>TRBJ1-4|NA|NA|TRBV2
TGTGCCAGCAGTGAAGCGGGAGGAATTGAAAAACTGTTTTTT
CASSEAGGIEKLFF
>TRBJ1-3|NA|NA|TRBV5-1
TGCGCCAGCAGCACGGGACTGTTTTCTGGAAACACCATATATTTT
CASSTGLFSGNTIYF
>TRBJ1-2|NA|TRBD1|TRBV29-1
TGCAGCGTTGAGGGGACAGGGGGGAATGGCTACACCTTC
CSVEGTGGNGYTF
>TRBJ2-4|NA|NA|TRBV19
TGTGCCAGTCGCTCAGGGGCCAGCCAAGGCATTCAGTACTTC
CASRSGASQGIQYF